The 31 T cell receptor beta chains in this list originate from one sample, sequenced in a study of molecular identifiers for immune sequencing clone quantification. In TCRdb, the PCR reads were re-called with MiXCR into one record per CDR3 protein. The sample contains over 600,000 distinct CDR3 sequences, about 20% of which appear only once. The material sequenced was naive CD8+ T cells from blood, with Jurkat cell RNA spiked in. This sample's subset: FACS-sorted CD8+CD4-CCR7+CD45RA+ naive T cells. These receptors were obtained from a human donor in good health. Some libraries in this study had Jurkat cell RNA spiked in.

Worth noting for this clonotype: This sequence may be a read error, since a much larger clone differs from it by one base. The chain uses TRBV19 and TRBJ1-6; a possible D gene is TRBD1 (6 bases). V was cut by 6 bases and J by 8 bases, with 14 bases left in between. The CDR3 totals 14 residues. Germline-derived CDR1 and CDR2 are LNHDA and SQIVND (reference sequence). The CDR3 is CASSPRGADSPLHF. Written as DNA, the CDR3 is TGTGCCAGTAGCCCACGGGGGGCGGATTCACCCCTCCACTTT. The whole variable domain, filled in from reference TRBV19 and TRBJ1-6, reads DGGITQSPKYLFRKEGQNVTLSCEQNLNHDAMYWYRQDPGQGLRLIYYSQIVNDFQKGDIAEGYSVSREKKESFPLTVTSAQKNPTAFYLCASSPRGADSPLHFGNGTRLTVT.

This clonotype was detected ten times or more. V and J are TRBV6-5 and TRBJ2-3; TRBD2 aligns across 8 bases. This CDR3 is 22 amino acids long. In germline, CDR1 is MNHEY, CDR2 SVGAGI. After removal of 0 bases from V and 2 bases from J, the junction contained 22 bases not matched to a gene. The chain's CDR3 is CASSYSPAGAWAGGRDTDTQYF. CDR3 nucleotides: TGTGCCAGCAGTTACTCTCCCGCAGGGGCATGGGCGGGAGGACGGGACACAGATACGCAGTATTTT.

A few counts support this clonotype. This chain joins TRBV27 and TRBJ2-3; 12 nucleotides align to TRBD2. The CDR3 is 16 residues long. CDR1 and CDR2 from the germline V gene are MNHEY and SMNVEV (reference sequence). The ends lost 3 bases at V and 6 bases at J; junction bases unmatched: 7. This CDR3 reads CASSFGTSGSRDTQYF. CDR3 DNA: TGTGCCAGCAGTTTCGGGACTAGCGGGTCCAGGGATACGCAGTATTTT.

This clonotype was counted a few times. V gene TRBV27 combines with J gene TRBJ1-1; D is uncertain. CDR3 length equals 13 residues. The germline gives CDR1 MNHEY, CDR2 SMNVEV (reference sequence). V lost 3 bases and J 2 bases, leaving 7 bases between the germline ends. The CDR3 coding sequence is TGTGCCAGCAGTTTTGCGGATAACACTGAAGCTTTCTTT. Translated: CASSFADNTEAFF.

This sequence joins TRBV3-1 and TRBJ2-7, with D maybe TRBD2 (6 bases). The CDR3 contains 14 residues. Germline V gene sequence: CDR1 LGHDT, CDR2 YNNKEL (reference sequence). Trimming took off 2 bases at V and 0 bases at J, with 8 bases between the two ends. The CDR3 sequence is CASSQRDFSYEQYF. The CDR3 coding sequence is TGTGCCAGCAGCCAACGGGACTTCTCCTACGAGCAGTACTTC.

The V call is TRBV3-1, the J call TRBJ2-7; a weak D match, TRBD2 (5 bases). V was clipped by 0 bases and J by 3 bases, with 18 bases between them. This CDR3 contains 17 residues. Per the germline V gene, CDR1 is LGHDT and CDR2 is YNNKEL (reference sequence). The CDR3 sequence: CASSQEPFTGLNYEQYF. The CDR3 DNA is TGTGCCAGCAGCCAAGAGCCCTTCACGGGGTTAAACTACGAGCAGTACTTC.

Points on this clonotype: It may be a read error: a sequence one base away is much more abundant. As DNA, the CDR3 is TGTGCCACCGGGGCCAGGGACGTAGGCTATGGCTACACCTTC. Amino acids: CATGARDVGYGYTF. This rearrangement joins TRBV7-9 to TRBJ1-2; D is perhaps TRBD1 (5 bases). Trimming shortened V by 10 bases and J by 4 bases, and 19 bases separated the two germline ends. Per germline, CDR1 SEHNR and CDR2 FQNEAQ (reference sequence). The CDR3 has 14 residues.

With regard to this clonotype: The missing conserved phenylalanine or tryptophan at the end of this CDR3 makes a read error likely. This chain uses TRBV10-3 with TRBJ1-3, with a tentative D call TRBD1 (5 bases). Germline-derived CDR1 and CDR2 are ENHRY and SYGVKD. The V and J ends lost 3 bases and 4 bases respectively, with 10 bases between them. The CDR3 has 14 amino acids. CDR3 in DNA: TGTGCCATCAGTGACCCAAGACAGGGAAACACCATATATTCT. Translated: CAISDPRQGNTIYS.

In this sample, this clonotype turned up many times. The junction departs from germline at one end; a sequencing error may be responsible. This chain joins TRBV7-7 and TRBJ1-1, with D possibly matching TRBD1 (6 bases). In germline, CDR1 is SSHAT, CDR2 FNYEAQ (reference sequence). This CDR3 region has 16 residues. The CDR3 nucleotides read TGTGCTAGCAGCTTATTACGGACAGACAGTGACACTGAAGCTTTCTTT. Its translation is CASSLLRTDSDTEAFF.

This chain links TRBV6-5 with TRBJ2-2; 10 bases fit TRBD2. V shed 6 bases, J shed 3 bases, and the junction held 13 bases outside the gene matches. Germline V gives CDR1 MNHEY, CDR2 SVGAGI. The length of the CDR3 is 18 residues. The CDR3 is CASSLTQREGRDTGELFF. CDR3 in DNA: TGTGCCAGCAGCCTCACGCAGCGGGAGGGCCGGGACACCGGGGAGCTGTTTTTT.

This clonotype was detected many times. The rearrangement links TRBV24-1 to TRBJ2-3; possibly TRBD1 for D (5 bases). From germline, CDR1 is KGHDR and CDR2 SFDVKD. The CDR3 length is 14 residues. V gave up 6 bases and J gave up 1 base, with 10 bases separating them. The CDR3 nucleotides read TGTGCCACCAGTACAGGTTTCGGCACAGATACGCAGTATTTT. Its translation is CATSTGFGTDTQYF.

This clonotype has a count of ten or more. This chain links TRBV7-9 with TRBJ2-3; D not resolved. The V gene's germline CDR1 is SEHNR and CDR2 FQNEAQ (reference sequence). The CDR3 spans 12 residues. The ends were cut back, 5 bases at V and 3 bases at J, with 6 bases in the middle. The CDR3 DNA sequence: TGTGCCAGCAGCCAGATAACAGATACGCAGTATTTT. Translated: CASSQITDTQYF.

This clonotype was seen ten or more times. The genes are TRBV30 and TRBJ1-1; 8 positions agree with TRBD1. Germline V gene sequence: CDR1 GTSNPN, CDR2 SVGIG (reference sequence). This CDR3 contains 16 residues. V shed 3 bases, J shed 0 bases, and the junction held 9 bases outside the gene matches. The CDR3 region is CAWSRQGTPLNTEAFF. The CDR3 bases are TGTGCCTGGAGCCGACAGGGGACCCCTCTGAACACTGAAGCTTTCTTT.

This clonotype was counted at least ten times. This chain connects TRBV19 to TRBJ1-5, with no clear D. CDR3 length equals 15 residues. V was pared by 5 bases and J by 2 bases, with 13 bases between. CDR1 is LNHDA, CDR2 SQIVND, per germline (reference sequence). The CDR3 DNA sequence: TGTGCCAGTAGTCCCGGGTCCCGGGGCAATCAGCCCCAGCATTTT. Its translation is CASSPGSRGNQPQHF.

This clonotype was seen at least ten times. This sequence joins TRBV3-1 and TRBJ2-1; a possible D gene is TRBD2 (5 bases). Germline CDR1 is LGHDT and CDR2 is YNNKEL (reference sequence). The CDR3 length is 16 residues. V lost 2 bases and J lost 4, with 15 bases in between. The CDR3 sequence is CASSQSGEGVYNEQFF. Written as DNA, the CDR3 is TGTGCCAGCAGCCAATCTGGAGAGGGAGTTTACAATGAGCAGTTCTTC.

This clonotype was recorded many times. The genes are TRBV24-1 and TRBJ2-1, with D perhaps assigned TRBD1 or TRBD2 (5 bases each). This CDR3 contains 13 residues. CDR1 is KGHDR, CDR2 SFDVKD, per germline. V shed 5 bases and J shed 10 bases, with 14 bases lying between them. The CDR3 DNA reads TGTGCCACCAGTGCGCTCCGGGGCAGCGAGCAGTTCTTC. Encoded protein: CATSALRGSEQFF.

The chain joins TRBV12-3 or TRBV12-4 to TRBJ2-3; a possible D gene is TRBD1 (6 bases). The CDR3 runs 13 residues. V lost 8 bases to trimming and J lost 2 bases, with 11 bases between them. CDR3 nucleotides: TGTGCCAGCCGGGACAACAACACAGATACGCAGTATTTT. Translating gives CASRDNNTDTQYF.

Many counts were recorded for this clonotype. The chain combines TRBV15 with TRBJ1-5; 7 nucleotides match TRBD1. Germline loops: CDR1 LNHNV, CDR2 YYDKDF (reference sequence). The trim removed 1 base at V and 7 bases at J, leaving 4 bases unmatched. This CDR3 spans 14 amino acids. The CDR3 sequence is CATSRASGGQPQHF. CDR3 in DNA: TGTGCCACCAGCAGAGCGTCAGGGGGACAGCCCCAGCATTTT. Together with reference TRBV15 and TRBJ1-5, the CDR3 gives the full variable domain: DAMVIQNPRYQVTQFGKPVTLSCSQTLNHNVMYWYQQKSSQAPKLLFHYYDKDFNNEADTPDNFQSRRPNTSFCFLDIRSPGLGDTAMYLCATSRASGGQPQHFGDGTRLSIL.

This clonotype was detected many times. The chain is built from TRBV11-2 and TRBJ1-1; no clear D. V lost 5 bases and J lost 0, with 13 bases in between. This CDR3 has 15 amino acids. Germline CDR1 reads SGHAT; CDR2 reads FQNNGV. CDR3 sequence reads: CASSPLASMNTEAFF. The CDR3 region has the DNA TGTGCCAGCAGCCCTTTGGCGAGTATGAACACTGAAGCTTTCTTT.

As regards this clonotype: Relative to the germline gene, one junction end is altered; a read error may explain this. The rearrangement uses TRBV10-1 and TRBJ2-7, with 7 nucleotides matching TRBD2. Germline loops: CDR1 WNHNN, CDR2 SYGVQD (reference sequence). There are 13 residues in the CDR3. CDR3 sequence (DNA): TGCGCCGGCAGCGGGACTGTTACCTACGAGCAGTACTTC. The encoded protein is CAGSGTVTYEQYF.

This clonotype was recorded a few times. This chain uses TRBV7-2 with TRBJ1-2, with D uncertain. Germline V lookup: CDR1 SGHTA, CDR2 FQGNSA. Trimming shortened V by 5 bases and J by 8 bases, and 9 bases separated the two germline ends. The CDR3 totals 11 residues. CDR3 sequence reads: CASSTVQGYTF. The CDR3 nucleotides read TGTGCCAGCAGCACCGTGCAAGGCTACACCTTC.

The chain combines TRBV27 with TRBJ2-7, with TRBD2 matching over 8 bases. Germline values: CDR1 MNHEY, CDR2 SMNVEV (reference sequence). The CDR3 has 16 residues. The V and J ends lost 2 bases and 0 bases, in that order; junction bases with no gene match: 6. The CDR3 nucleotides are TGTGCCAGCAGTTTAAGTAGCGGGACGAGCTCCTACGAGCAGTACTTC. This encodes CASSLSSGTSSYEQYF.

Comments on this clonotype: No conserved phenylalanine or tryptophan is present at the end of the CDR3, so a read error is the likely explanation. The chain uses TRBV9 and TRBJ1-1; 9 bases agree with TRBD1. This CDR3 has 14 amino acids. Unmatched junction bases numbered 6, after V lost 4 bases and J lost 5 bases. Germline lookup yields CDR1 SGDLS and CDR2 YYNGEE. The CDR3 DNA reads TGTGCCAGCAGCCCAGACAGGGGGGGGACTGAAGCTTTCCTT. It is translated as CASSPDRGGTEAFL.

This clonotype occurred many times. The V gene is TRBV29-1, the J gene TRBJ2-2; weak D call: TRBD2 (5 bases). Per the germline V gene, CDR1 is SQVTM and CDR2 is ANQGSEA. The V gene lost 4 bases and the J gene lost 1 base, with 7 bases spanning the gap. This CDR3 is built from 13 residues. CDR3 nucleotides: TGCAGCGTTGTCGGGGAGAACACCGGGGAGCTGTTTTTT. This sequence encodes CSVVGENTGELFF.

This clonotype was found many times. This chain connects TRBV6-5 to TRBJ1-3, with D uncertain. Germline CDR1 reads MNHEY; CDR2 reads SVGAGI. The CDR3 length is 16 residues. V shed 0 bases and J shed 0 bases, with 9 bases lying between them. CDR3 sequence: CASSYSSLSSGNTIYF. In nucleotides, the CDR3 is TGTGCCAGCAGTTACTCATCGCTCAGCTCTGGAAACACCATATATTTT.

This clonotype was seen at least ten times. J is TRBJ2-3 and V is TRBV27; D is ambiguous. V lost 3 bases and J lost 2, with 12 bases in between. Germline loops: CDR1 MNHEY, CDR2 SMNVEV (reference sequence). This CDR3 has 15 residues. CDR3: CASSLTALYTDTQYF. In DNA form, the CDR3 reads TGTGCCAGCAGTTTGACGGCTTTATACACAGATACGCAGTATTTT.

This clonotype was seen at least ten times. This chain links TRBV2 with TRBJ1-1; no definite D call. The V gene lost 5 bases and the J gene lost 0 bases, with 13 bases spanning the gap. The CDR3 consists of 15 residues. Per germline, CDR1 SNHLY and CDR2 FYNNEI. CDR3 nucleotides: TGTGCCAGCAGTAAAGGAGAGGGCTTGAACACTGAAGCTTTCTTT. Translation: CASSKGEGLNTEAFF.

This clonotype came up a few times. An end of the junction differs from the germline gene, which may be a read error. This chain joins TRBV11-3 and TRBJ2-1; 8 bases are shared with TRBD1. Germline V gene data show CDR1 as SGHNT and CDR2 as YENEEA. This CDR3 comprises 11 residues. The CDR3 protein is CASSGTGGQHF. CDR3 sequence (DNA): TGTGCCAGCAGCGGCACAGGGGGTCAGCACTTC. Looking up the rest from reference TRBV11-3 and TRBJ2-1 gives the full variable domain: EAGVVQSPRYKIIEKKQPVAFWCNPISGHNTLYWYLQNLGQGPELLIRYENEEAVDDSQLPKDRFSAERLKGVDSTLKIQPAELGDSAVYLCASSGTGGQHFGPGTRLTVL.

This clonotype was observed many times. The V and J genes are TRBV6-1 and TRBJ1-4; D remains unclear. The germline V and J ends were trimmed by 5 bases and 0 bases, with 10 bases remaining between them. This CDR3 contains 15 residues. Germline V CDR1 and CDR2: MNHNS, SASEGT. CDR3 loop: CASSPEDATNEKLFF. CDR3 coding DNA: TGTGCCAGCAGTCCCGAGGATGCAACTAATGAAAAACTGTTTTTT.

This clonotype was observed many times. The CDR3 DNA reads TGTGCCAGCAGCCCGGCACGAGGGGATGAAGCTTTCTTT. Protein: CASSPARGDEAFF. The V and J genes are TRBV5-4 and TRBJ1-1; tentative D call: TRBD1 (5 bases). Deletions cut 4 bases from V and 7 bases from J, with 14 bases between. The CDR3 contains 13 residues. Looked up from germline, CDR1 is SGHNT and CDR2 is YYREEE (reference sequence).

This chain links TRBV12-3 or TRBV12-4 with TRBJ2-1; D unresolved. This CDR3 has 13 amino acids. With 7 bases removed from V and 9 bases from J, the gap between germline ends came to 16 bases. In nucleotides, the CDR3 is TGTGCCAGCACCCTTTCCCTTCGGGTTGAGCAGTTCTTC. Translated: CASTLSLRVEQFF.